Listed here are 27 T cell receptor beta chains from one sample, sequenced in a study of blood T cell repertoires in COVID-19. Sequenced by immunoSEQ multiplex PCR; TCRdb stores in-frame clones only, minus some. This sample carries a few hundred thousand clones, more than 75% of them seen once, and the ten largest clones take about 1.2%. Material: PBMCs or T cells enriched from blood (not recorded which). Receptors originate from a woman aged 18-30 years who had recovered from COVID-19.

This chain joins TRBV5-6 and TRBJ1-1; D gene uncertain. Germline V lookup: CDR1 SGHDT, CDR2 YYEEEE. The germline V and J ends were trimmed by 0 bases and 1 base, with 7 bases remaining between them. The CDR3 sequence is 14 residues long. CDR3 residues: CASSLVAENTEAFF. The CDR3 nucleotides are TGTGCCAGCAGCTTGGTGGCAGAGAACACTGAAGCTTTCTTT.

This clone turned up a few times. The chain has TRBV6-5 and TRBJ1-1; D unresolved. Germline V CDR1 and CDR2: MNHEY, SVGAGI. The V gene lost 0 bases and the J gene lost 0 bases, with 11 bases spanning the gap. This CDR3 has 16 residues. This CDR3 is CASSYSMHTMNTEAFF. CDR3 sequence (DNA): TGTGCCAGCAGTTACTCGATGCACACCATGAACACTGAAGCTTTCTTT.

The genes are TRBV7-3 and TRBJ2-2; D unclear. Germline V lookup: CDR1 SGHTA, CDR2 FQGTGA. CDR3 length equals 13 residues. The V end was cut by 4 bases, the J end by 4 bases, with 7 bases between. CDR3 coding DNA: TGTGCCAGCAGCTCGGGTTCCACCGGGGAGCTGTTTTTT. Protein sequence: CASSSGSTGELFF.

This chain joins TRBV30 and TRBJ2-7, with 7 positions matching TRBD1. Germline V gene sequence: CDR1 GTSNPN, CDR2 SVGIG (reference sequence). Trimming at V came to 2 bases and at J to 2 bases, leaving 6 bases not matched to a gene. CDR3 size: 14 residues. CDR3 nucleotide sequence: TGTGCCTGGAGTATCTCAGGGGGTGCCTACGAGCAGTACTTC. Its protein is CAWSISGGAYEQYF.

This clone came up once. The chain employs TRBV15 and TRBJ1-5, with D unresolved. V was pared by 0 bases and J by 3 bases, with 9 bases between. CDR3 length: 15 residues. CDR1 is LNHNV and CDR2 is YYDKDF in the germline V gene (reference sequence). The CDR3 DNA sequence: TGTGCCACCAGCAGAGATGTGATACTCAATCAGCCCCAGCATTTT. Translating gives CATSRDVILNQPQHF.

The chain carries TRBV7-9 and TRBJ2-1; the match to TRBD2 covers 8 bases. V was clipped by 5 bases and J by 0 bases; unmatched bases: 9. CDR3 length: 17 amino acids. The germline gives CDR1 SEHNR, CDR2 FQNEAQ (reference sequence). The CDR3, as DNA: TGTGCCAGCAGCCGGACTAGCATAAAACTCTCCTACAATGAGCAGTTCTTC. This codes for CASSRTSIKLSYNEQFF.

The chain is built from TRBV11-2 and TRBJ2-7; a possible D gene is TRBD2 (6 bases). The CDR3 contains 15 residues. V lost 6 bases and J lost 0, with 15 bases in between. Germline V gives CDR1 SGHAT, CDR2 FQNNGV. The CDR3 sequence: CASSPEGPSSYEQYF. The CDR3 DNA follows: TGTGCCAGCAGTCCGGAGGGTCCCAGCTCCTACGAGCAGTACTTC.

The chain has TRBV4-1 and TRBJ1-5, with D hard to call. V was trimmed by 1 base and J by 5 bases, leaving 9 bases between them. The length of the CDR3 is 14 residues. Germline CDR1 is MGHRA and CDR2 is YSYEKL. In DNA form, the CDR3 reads TGCGCCAGCAGCCAAGCCGTGGTAGATCAGCCCCAGCATTTT. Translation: CASSQAVVDQPQHF.

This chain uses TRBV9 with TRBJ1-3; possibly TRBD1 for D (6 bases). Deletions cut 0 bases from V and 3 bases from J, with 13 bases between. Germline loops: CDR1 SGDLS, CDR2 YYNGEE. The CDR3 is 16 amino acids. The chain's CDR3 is CASSVGGGGNGNTIYF. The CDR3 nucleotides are TGTGCCAGCAGCGTAGGCGGGGGGGGCAATGGAAACACCATATATTTT.

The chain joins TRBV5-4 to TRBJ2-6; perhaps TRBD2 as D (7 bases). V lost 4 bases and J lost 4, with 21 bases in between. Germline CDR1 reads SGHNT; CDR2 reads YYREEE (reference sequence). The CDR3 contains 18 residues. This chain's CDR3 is CASSTRWGGGEGANVLTF. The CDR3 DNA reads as TGTGCCAGCAGCACCAGGTGGGGGGGCGGAGAAGGGGCCAACGTCCTGACTTTC.

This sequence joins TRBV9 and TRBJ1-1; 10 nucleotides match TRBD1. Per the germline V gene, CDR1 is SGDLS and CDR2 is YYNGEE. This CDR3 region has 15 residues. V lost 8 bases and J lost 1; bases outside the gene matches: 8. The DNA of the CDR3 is TGTGCCAGTAGACAGGGGGCTGGGAGGAACACTGAAGCTTTCTTT. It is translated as CASRQGAGRNTEAFF.

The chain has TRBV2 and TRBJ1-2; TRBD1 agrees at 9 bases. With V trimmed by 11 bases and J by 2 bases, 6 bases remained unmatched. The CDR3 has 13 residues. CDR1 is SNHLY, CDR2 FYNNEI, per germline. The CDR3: CARWDRDNYGYTF. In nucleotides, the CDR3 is TGTGCCCGATGGGACAGGGACAACTATGGCTACACCTTC.

The CDR3, as DNA: TGTGCCAGCAGCCCGCTTCTAGCGGGCCCCACAGATACGCAGTATTTT. Translated, it gives CASSPLLAGPTDTQYF. V and J are TRBV3-1 (or the pseudogene TRBV3-2) and TRBJ2-3; 8 bases align to TRBD2. The germline gives CDR1 LGHDT, CDR2 YNNKEL (reference sequence). The CDR3 loop spans 16 amino acids. Losses at the gene ends were 4 bases for V and 2 bases for J; bases not matched to a gene: 8.

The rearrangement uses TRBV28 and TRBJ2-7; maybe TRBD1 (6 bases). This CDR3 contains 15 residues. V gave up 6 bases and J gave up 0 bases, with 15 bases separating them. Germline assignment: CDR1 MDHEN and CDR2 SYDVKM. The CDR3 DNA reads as TGTGCCAGCAGGACCCCGGGACACAGCTCCTACGAGCAGTACTTC. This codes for CASRTPGHSSYEQYF.

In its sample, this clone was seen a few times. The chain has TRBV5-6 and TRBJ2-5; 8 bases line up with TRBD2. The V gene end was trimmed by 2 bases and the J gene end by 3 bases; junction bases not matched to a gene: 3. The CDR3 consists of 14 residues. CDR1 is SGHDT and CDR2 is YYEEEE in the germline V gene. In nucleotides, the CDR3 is TGTGCCAGCAGCTTCGGGGGGGCTGAAGAGACCCAGTACTTC. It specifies CASSFGGAEETQYF.

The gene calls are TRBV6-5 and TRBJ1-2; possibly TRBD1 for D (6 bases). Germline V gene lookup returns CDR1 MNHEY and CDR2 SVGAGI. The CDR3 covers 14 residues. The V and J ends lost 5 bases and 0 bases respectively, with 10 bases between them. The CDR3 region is CASSITGSNYGYTF. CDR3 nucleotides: TGTGCCAGCAGTATAACAGGGTCTAACTATGGCTACACCTTC.

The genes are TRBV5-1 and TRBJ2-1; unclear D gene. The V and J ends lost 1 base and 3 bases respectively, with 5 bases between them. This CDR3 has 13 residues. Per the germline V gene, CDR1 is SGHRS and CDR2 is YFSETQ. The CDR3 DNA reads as TGCGCCAGCAGCTTGTATGTCTACAATGAGCAGTTCTTC. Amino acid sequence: CASSLYVYNEQFF.

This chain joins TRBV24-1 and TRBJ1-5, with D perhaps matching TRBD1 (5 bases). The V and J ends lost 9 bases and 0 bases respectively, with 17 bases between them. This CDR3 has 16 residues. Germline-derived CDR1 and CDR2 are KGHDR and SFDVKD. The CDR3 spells CATLDRQTHSNQPQHF. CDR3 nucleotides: TGTGCCACCTTGGATCGACAGACCCATAGCAATCAGCCCCAGCATTTT.

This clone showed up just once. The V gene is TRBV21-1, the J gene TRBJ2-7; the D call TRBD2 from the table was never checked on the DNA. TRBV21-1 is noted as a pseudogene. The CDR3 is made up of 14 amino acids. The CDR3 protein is CASSKNGGFYEQYF. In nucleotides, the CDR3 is TGTGCCAGCAGCAAAAACGGGGGATTCTACGAGCAGTACTTC.

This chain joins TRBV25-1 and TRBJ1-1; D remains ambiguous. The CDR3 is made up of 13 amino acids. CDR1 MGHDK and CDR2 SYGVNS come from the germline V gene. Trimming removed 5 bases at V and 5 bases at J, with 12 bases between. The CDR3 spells CASSRAGKTEAFF. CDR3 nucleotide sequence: TGTGCCAGCAGTCGGGCGGGAAAAACTGAAGCTTTCTTT.

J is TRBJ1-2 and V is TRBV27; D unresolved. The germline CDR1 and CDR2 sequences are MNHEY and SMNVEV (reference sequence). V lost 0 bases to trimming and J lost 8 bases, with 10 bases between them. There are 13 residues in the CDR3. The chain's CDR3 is CASSLSWAGGYTF. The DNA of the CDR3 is TGTGCCAGCAGTTTATCGTGGGCGGGCGGCTACACCTTC.

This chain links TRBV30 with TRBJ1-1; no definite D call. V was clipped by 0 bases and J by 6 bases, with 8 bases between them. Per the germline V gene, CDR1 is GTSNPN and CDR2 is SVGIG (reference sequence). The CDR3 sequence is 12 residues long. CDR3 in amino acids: CAWSVILAEAFF. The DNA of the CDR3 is TGTGCCTGGAGTGTAATTCTTGCTGAAGCTTTCTTT.

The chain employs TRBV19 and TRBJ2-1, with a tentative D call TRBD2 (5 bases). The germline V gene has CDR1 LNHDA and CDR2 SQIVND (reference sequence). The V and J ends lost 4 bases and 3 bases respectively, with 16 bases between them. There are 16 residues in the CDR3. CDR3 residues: CASSKLGRRGYNEQFF. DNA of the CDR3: TGTGCCAGTAGTAAACTTGGGCGTCGGGGCTACAATGAGCAGTTCTTC.

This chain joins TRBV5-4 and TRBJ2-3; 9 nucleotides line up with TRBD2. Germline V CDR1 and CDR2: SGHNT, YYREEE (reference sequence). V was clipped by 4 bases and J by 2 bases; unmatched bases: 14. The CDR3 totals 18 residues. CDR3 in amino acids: CASSRNPAGGPSTDTQYF. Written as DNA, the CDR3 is TGTGCCAGCAGCCGTAATCCCGCGGGGGGGCCGTCCACAGATACGCAGTATTTT.

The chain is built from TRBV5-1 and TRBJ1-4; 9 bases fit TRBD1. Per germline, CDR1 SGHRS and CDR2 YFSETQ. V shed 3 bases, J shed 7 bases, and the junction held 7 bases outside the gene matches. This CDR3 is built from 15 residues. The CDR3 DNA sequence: TGCGCCAGCAGCTCGCAGGGACAGGGAGGTGAAAAACTGTTTTTT. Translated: CASSSQGQGGEKLFF.

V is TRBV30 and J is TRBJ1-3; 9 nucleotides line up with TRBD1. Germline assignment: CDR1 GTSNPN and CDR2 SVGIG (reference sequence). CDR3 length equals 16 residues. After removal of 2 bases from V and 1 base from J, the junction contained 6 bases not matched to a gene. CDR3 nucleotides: TGTGCCTGGAGTCCTGGGACAGGGACTTCTGGAAACACCATATATTTT. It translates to CAWSPGTGTSGNTIYF.

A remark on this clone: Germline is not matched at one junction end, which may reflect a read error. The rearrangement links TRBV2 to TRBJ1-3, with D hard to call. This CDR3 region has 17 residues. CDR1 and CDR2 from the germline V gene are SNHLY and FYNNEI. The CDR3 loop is CASTQEGGRYSGNTIHF. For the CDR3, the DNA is TGTGCCAGCACCCAAGAGGGCGGACGTTACTCTGGAAACACCATACATTTT.